These 32 T cell receptor beta chains were all obtained from the same sample, sequenced in a study of regulatory T cells in long-lasting Graves disease. TCR beta libraries were built with iRepertoire HTBI primers and Arm-PCR of CDR3 regions. From the multiplex PCR reads, TCRdb called clonotypes with MiXCR, one entry per CDR3 protein. This sample has about 560,000 distinct CDR3 sequences; about 16% occur once, and the top ten carry around 11%. The time point denotes: newly diagnosed GD, antithyroid drugs for less than 3 months. The TCR library was prepared using RNA isolated from PBMCs. The same data also contributed to another study, on T cells in Graves' hyperthyroidism and ophthalmopathy.

The input for sequencing was peripheral blood mononuclear cells (PBMCs), taken at new diagnosis, from a patient treated with antithyroid drugs. These receptors all come from a man younger than 35 with Graves disease.

This clonotype was observed many times. The V gene is TRBV2, the J gene TRBJ2-5, with 9 bases aligning to TRBD2. The trim removed 4 bases at V and 5 bases at J, leaving 8 bases unmatched. The length of the CDR3 is 15 residues. Looked up from germline, CDR1 is SNHLY and CDR2 is FYNNEI. CDR3 amino acids: CASSASGMKGETQYF. The CDR3, as DNA: TGTGCCAGCAGTGCTAGCGGGATGAAGGGGGAGACCCAGTACTTC.

This clonotype turned up a few times. V and J are TRBV18 and TRBJ2-5; D gene uncertain. The CDR3 has 13 residues. Germline V gives CDR1 KGHSH, CDR2 LQKENI. V was pared by 8 bases and J by 5 bases, with 15 bases between. CDR3 sequence: CASQRTAGETQYF. The DNA for the CDR3 is TGTGCCAGCCAACGGACGGCTGGGGAGACCCAGTACTTC.

This clonotype came up many times. The chain recombines TRBV20-1 with TRBJ2-7; 11 nucleotides agree with TRBD2. Losses at the gene ends were 3 bases for V and 3 bases for J; bases not matched to a gene: 10. There are 16 residues in the CDR3. Germline CDR1 and CDR2: DFQATT and SNEGSKA (reference sequence). CDR3 nucleotides: TGCAGTGCTAGTCGAGACGGGACTAGCGGACGCTACGAGCAGTACTTC. This translates into CSASRDGTSGRYEQYF.

CDR3 residues: CASSFRGLPYEQYF. The CDR3 nucleotides read TGTGCCAGCAGCTTCAGGGGACTACCCTACGAGCAGTACTTC. The chain has TRBV2 and TRBJ2-7; D perhaps matches TRBD2 (7 bases). Germline lookup yields CDR1 SNHLY and CDR2 FYNNEI. V shed 6 bases and J shed 2 bases, with 14 bases lying between them. CDR3 length: 14 amino acids.

V gene TRBV20-1 combines with J gene TRBJ1-4; 9 bases align to TRBD1. This CDR3 has 13 amino acids. Germline lookup yields CDR1 DFQATT and CDR2 SNEGSKA (reference sequence). J gave up 5 bases and V 6 bases, and 4 bases lay outside the gene matches. CDR3 bases: TGCAGTGCGAGACAGGGGGGGAATGAAAAACTGTTTTTT. Its protein product is CSARQGGNEKLFF.

This clonotype was counted between two and nine times. The chain links TRBV29-1 to TRBJ2-3; 10 nucleotides agree with TRBD2. Trimming at V came to 6 bases and at J to 3 bases, leaving 6 bases not matched to a gene. The CDR3 loop spans 14 amino acids. Germline assignment: CDR1 SQVTM and CDR2 ANQGSEA. DNA for the CDR3: TGCAGCGTCTCTAGCGGGAGTGTAACAGATACGCAGTATTTT. Protein: CSVSSGSVTDTQYF.

This clonotype has more than one count but fewer than ten. The J gene is TRBJ2-3, the V gene TRBV9, with 10 positions matching TRBD2. Germline CDR1 and CDR2: SGDLS and YYNGEE. The V and J ends lost 4 bases and 2 bases, in that order; junction bases with no gene match: 10. The CDR3 runs to 17 residues. CDR3 loop: CASSSQIAGGPTDTQYF. For the CDR3, the DNA is TGTGCCAGCAGCTCCCAAATAGCGGGAGGACCCACAGATACGCAGTATTTT.

The sample holds a few counts of this clonotype. The rearrangement links TRBV6-1 to TRBJ1-2, with a possible D match to TRBD1 (5 bases). Germline CDR1 reads MNHNS; CDR2 reads SASEGT. CDR3 length: 11 residues. V lost 9 bases to trimming and J lost 9 bases, with 14 bases between them. CDR3 sequence (DNA): TGTGCCAGTTCGATAGGGGCGCGCTACACCTTC. It codes for CASSIGARYTF.

In this sample, this clonotype turned up many times. This chain links TRBV5-5 with TRBJ2-2, with D perhaps TRBD2 (5 bases). Between the trimmed V and J ends, which lost 2 bases and 5 bases, there was a span of 7 bases. There are 13 residues in the CDR3. CDR1 and CDR2 (germline): SGHKS, YYEKEE (reference sequence). For the CDR3, the DNA is TGTGCCAGCAGCTTCCGGGGAACCGGGGAGCTGTTTTTT. Its translation: CASSFRGTGELFF.

The chain couples TRBV6-2 or TRBV6-3 to TRBJ2-1, with 10 bases that match TRBD2. Germline loops: CDR1 MNHEY, CDR2 SVGEGT. The CDR3 has 15 residues. Trimming at V came to 8 bases and at J to 8 bases, leaving 12 bases not matched to a gene. CDR3 region: CASALDLAGEDEQFF. The CDR3 coding sequence is TGTGCCAGCGCCCTAGACCTAGCGGGAGAGGATGAGCAGTTCTTC.

This clonotype was counted a few times. This sequence joins TRBV4-1 and TRBJ2-7; D is unclear. The CDR3 loop spans 14 amino acids. Trimming took 1 base from V and 3 from J, leaving 10 bases between them. The germline V gene has CDR1 MGHRA and CDR2 YSYEKL. CDR3 nucleotides: TGCGCCAGCAGCCAAGGTGCCTCGGGCTACGAGCAGTACTTC. This gives the protein CASSQGASGYEQYF.

This clonotype was seen ten or more times. This chain connects TRBV30 to TRBJ2-7, with 7 bases fitting TRBD2. The V gene end was trimmed by 3 bases and the J gene end by 0 bases; junction bases not matched to a gene: 8. Germline CDR1 reads GTSNPN; CDR2 reads SVGIG (reference sequence). The CDR3 runs 15 residues. CDR3 bases: TGTGCCTGGAGCGAAACTAGCGAGACCTCCTACGAGCAGTACTTC. The encoded protein is CAWSETSETSYEQYF. Together with reference TRBV30 and TRBJ2-7, the CDR3 gives the full variable domain: SQTIHQWPATLVQPVGSPLSLECTVEGTSNPNLYWYRQAAGRGLQLLFYSVGIGQISSEVPQNLSASRPQDRQFILSSKKLLLSDSGFYLCAWSETSETSYEQYFGPGTRLTVT.

The V call is TRBV11-2, the J call TRBJ2-7; a possible D gene is TRBD2 (5 bases). Looked up from germline, CDR1 is SGHAT and CDR2 is FQNNGV. V was cut by 1 base and J by 5 bases, with 12 bases left in between. The CDR3 totals 14 residues. DNA of the CDR3: TGTGCCAGCAGCTTAGTTCCGGGATCCAACGAGCAGTACTTC. Amino acid sequence: CASSLVPGSNEQYF.

V and J are TRBV9 and TRBJ1-1; 10 bases line up with TRBD1. V lost 4 bases, J lost 0 bases, and 6 bases stayed unmatched. CDR3 length equals 16 residues. Germline CDR1 is SGDLS and CDR2 is YYNGEE. The CDR3 sequence: CASSPGQGYLNTEAFF. The DNA of the CDR3 is TGTGCCAGCAGCCCGGGACAGGGGTATCTGAACACTGAAGCTTTCTTT.

This clonotype was counted many times. The chain employs TRBV12-3 or TRBV12-4 and TRBJ2-2; 12 bases align to TRBD2. The CDR3 spans 17 residues. V lost 5 bases, J lost 0 bases, and 4 bases stayed unmatched. CDR3: CASSGLAGSSNTGELFF. The CDR3 nucleotides read TGTGCCAGCAGTGGACTAGCGGGAAGCTCGAACACCGGGGAGCTGTTTTTT.

This clonotype occurred many times. The chain joins TRBV4-1 to TRBJ2-7; possibly TRBD1 for D (5 bases). The CDR3 has 14 amino acids. Germline assignment: CDR1 MGHRA and CDR2 YSYEKL. V lost 0 bases to trimming and J lost 7 bases, with 13 bases between them. Written as DNA, the CDR3 is TGCGCCAGCAGCCAAGATCCAGGGCAGAGAGAGCAGTACTTC. Protein: CASSQDPGQREQYF.

The chain links TRBV20-1 to TRBJ2-2; D may match TRBD1 or TRBD2 (5 bases each). Germline CDR1 reads DFQATT; CDR2 reads SNEGSKA (reference sequence). Between the trimmed V and J ends, which lost 5 bases and 3 bases, there was a span of 13 bases. The CDR3 has 14 residues. The CDR3 protein is CSAPGQDDTGELFF. In nucleotides, the CDR3 is TGCAGTGCTCCGGGGCAGGATGACACCGGGGAGCTGTTTTTT.

This clonotype has a count of ten or more. The chain joins TRBV30 to TRBJ2-1; 7 bases align to TRBD1. The CDR3 contains 12 residues. Germline CDR1 GTSNPN, CDR2 SVGIG (reference sequence). With V trimmed by 8 bases and J by 6 bases, 7 bases remained unmatched. The CDR3 protein is CALRQGLNEQFF. CDR3 DNA sequence: TGTGCCCTTCGACAGGGTCTCAATGAGCAGTTCTTC.

This clonotype was seen a handful of times. The CDR3 is CSARSVYEQYF. DNA of the CDR3: TGCAGTGCTAGGAGCGTCTACGAGCAGTACTTC. The chain uses TRBV20-1 and TRBJ2-7; D is ambiguous. Trimming took 3 bases from V and 3 from J, leaving 6 bases between them. This CDR3 region has 11 residues. The germline V gene has CDR1 DFQATT and CDR2 SNEGSKA (reference sequence).

This clonotype has ten or more counts. The J gene is TRBJ1-1, the V gene TRBV11-2; D is uncertain. The CDR3 is made up of 15 amino acids. CDR1 is SGHAT and CDR2 is FQNNGV in the germline V gene. The V end was cut by 5 bases, the J end by 0 bases, with 13 bases between. The CDR3 here is CASSPRAGMNTEAFF. The CDR3 DNA is TGTGCCAGCAGCCCGCGGGCTGGAATGAACACTGAAGCTTTCTTT.

This clonotype was seen a few times. The rearrangement links TRBV20-1 to TRBJ1-2; no clear D. Trimming left V 3 bases short and J 8 bases short, with 16 bases between. The V gene's germline CDR1 is DFQATT and CDR2 SNEGSKA (reference sequence). The CDR3 runs to 13 residues. CDR3 loop: CSASGWRGRGYTF. The CDR3 DNA reads as TGCAGTGCTAGCGGTTGGAGAGGGAGGGGCTACACCTTC.

This clonotype was seen a few times. The chain recombines TRBV20-1 with TRBJ2-1; 8 bases are a match to TRBD2. The CDR3 is made up of 15 amino acids. Germline trimming cut 1 base from V and 5 bases from J; bases unmatched to any gene: 7. Germline CDR1 DFQATT, CDR2 SNEGSKA (reference sequence). The CDR3 bases are TGCAGTGCTAGAGTGCCACTAGCGGACCACAATGAGCAGTTCTTC. Translated: CSARVPLADHNEQFF.

Ten or more counts support this clonotype. The J gene is TRBJ2-7, the V gene TRBV24-1, with D uncertain. The germline V and J ends were trimmed by 4 bases and 6 bases, with 12 bases remaining between them. The CDR3 runs to 13 residues. Germline V CDR1 and CDR2: KGHDR, SFDVKD. CDR3 loop: CATSDGSRGEQYF. For the CDR3, the DNA is TGTGCCACCAGTGACGGGTCCCGAGGCGAGCAGTACTTC.

The chain joins TRBV7-9 to TRBJ2-1; 10 bases agree with TRBD2. The germline V gene has CDR1 SEHNR and CDR2 FQNEAQ (reference sequence). J gave up 8 bases and V 4 bases, and 8 bases lay outside the gene matches. This CDR3 comprises 15 residues. As DNA, the CDR3 is TGTGCCAGCAGCTCCCCTAGCGGGAGTTTCGATGAGCAGTTCTTC. Its translation: CASSSPSGSFDEQFF.

The rearrangement links TRBV18 to TRBJ2-3; 7 bases align to TRBD2. The junction had 12 bases not matched to a gene; V was cut back by 1 base and J by 2 bases. The CDR3 runs to 18 residues. The germline CDR1 and CDR2 sequences are KGHSH and LQKENI. The CDR3 bases are TGTGCCAGCTCACCACTGGGGAGTCTAGCGGTTTCCACAGATACGCAGTATTTT. This encodes CASSPLGSLAVSTDTQYF.

This clonotype was recorded at least ten times. The V call is TRBV30, the J call TRBJ1-6, with TRBD1 matching over 7 bases. CDR1 is GTSNPN, CDR2 SVGIG, per germline (reference sequence). Trimming cost V 2 bases and J 6 bases; bases outside gene matches: 7. The CDR3 is made up of 15 amino acids. The CDR3 reads CAWSPGTVSNSPLHF. In nucleotides, the CDR3 is TGTGCCTGGAGTCCCGGGACAGTTTCTAATTCACCCCTCCACTTT.

The gene calls are TRBV19 and TRBJ1-5; 7 bases are a match to TRBD1. Germline V gene data show CDR1 as LNHDA and CDR2 as SQIVND (reference sequence). J lost 6 bases, V lost 6 bases, and 8 bases had no gene match. CDR3 length: 14 residues. The CDR3 DNA reads TGTGCCAGTAGCTCTATAGGGGGCACTCAGCCCCAGCATTTT. Protein: CASSSIGGTQPQHF.

In regard to this clonotype: Compared with germline, one end of the junction differs, possibly owing to a read error. The chain uses TRBV9 and TRBJ2-7; weak D call: TRBD1 (5 bases). The CDR3 is 15 residues long. The germline V gene has CDR1 SGDLS and CDR2 YYNGEE. The CDR3 region has the DNA TGTGGCAGCAGCGTAGCTGCAGGGATGTCCTACGAGCAGTACTTC. Translated: CGSSVAAGMSYEQYF.

This clonotype showed up many times. The rearrangement uses TRBV28 and TRBJ2-7, with TRBD1 as a possible D gene (6 bases). The germline V gene has CDR1 MDHEN and CDR2 SYDVKM. The ends were cut back, 3 bases at V and 5 bases at J, with 17 bases in the middle. The CDR3 covers 15 residues. DNA of the CDR3: TGTGCCAGCAGTTTTGGGGGCCTCCCCCCCCACGAGCAGTACTTC. It encodes CASSFGGLPPHEQYF.

The chain is built from TRBV9 and TRBJ1-1; D is unresolved. CDR1 and CDR2 from the germline V gene are SGDLS and YYNGEE. The V and J ends lost 0 bases and 3 bases respectively, with 9 bases between them. The CDR3 consists of 14 residues. CDR3 loop: CASSVDQAYTEAFF. The CDR3 DNA sequence: TGTGCCAGCAGCGTAGATCAGGCCTACACTGAAGCTTTCTTT.

This clonotype was observed a few times. The chain employs TRBV12-5 and TRBJ2-7; 14 bases are shared with TRBD2. This CDR3 has 17 amino acids. Germline values: CDR1 LGHNT, CDR2 FRNRAP. V was clipped by 4 bases and J by 3 bases; unmatched bases: 8. CDR3 sequence (DNA): TGTGCTAGTGGTTCCCGCGGGACTAGCGGGAGCCTCTACGAGCAGTACTTC. Protein: CASGSRGTSGSLYEQYF. The full variable domain, in which reference TRBV12-5 and TRBJ2-7 provide the parts outside the CDR3, is DARVTQTPRHKVTEMGQEVTMRCQPILGHNTVFWYRQTMMQGLELLAYFRNRAPLDDSGMPKDRFSAEMPDATLATLKIQPSEPRDSAVYFCASGSRGTSGSLYEQYFGPGTRLTVT.

This clonotype was picked up a small number of times. V and J are TRBV11-2 and TRBJ2-1; perhaps TRBD2 as D (5 bases). Between the trimmed V and J ends, which lost 0 bases and 5 bases, there was a span of 11 bases. Germline V gene lookup returns CDR1 SGHAT and CDR2 FQNNGV. This CDR3 comprises 15 residues. In DNA, the CDR3 is TGTGCCAGCAGCTTAGAACCCTCCGGGAACAATGAGCAGTTCTTC. This sequence encodes CASSLEPSGNNEQFF. The full variable domain, with the rest looked up from reference TRBV11-2 and TRBJ2-1, is EAGVAQSPRYKIIEKRQSVAFWCNPISGHATLYWYQQILGQGPKLLIQFQNNGVVDDSQLPKDRFSAERLKGVDSTLKIQPAKLEDSAVYLCASSLEPSGNNEQFFGPGTRLTVL.